The T cell receptor (beta chain) under discussion was sequenced for a study of cytomegalovirus exposure and HLA in healthy donors. In its sample, this clone was seen a few times. CDR1 and CDR2 (germline): ENHRY, SYGVKD. This CDR3 region has 17 residues. Unmatched junction bases numbered 2, after V lost 0 bases and J lost 0 bases. 60 Vbeta and 13 Jbeta primers were used in PCR. The protocol was immunoSEQ multiplex PCR, while the TCRdb copy is restricted to in-frame clones and leaves out a portion. Of around 110,000 clones listed, about 76% were seen once; the top ten hold roughly 6%. This TCR was recovered from a woman in her fifties or sixties in good health and CMV-seropositive. The sample consisted of PBMCs. This sequence joins TRBV10-3 and TRBJ1-3; 10 bases map to TRBD1. The CDR3 DNA is TGTGCCATCAGTGAGTCGGGGACAGGGGACTCTGGAAACACCATATATTTT. Translation: CAISESGTGDSGNTIYF.